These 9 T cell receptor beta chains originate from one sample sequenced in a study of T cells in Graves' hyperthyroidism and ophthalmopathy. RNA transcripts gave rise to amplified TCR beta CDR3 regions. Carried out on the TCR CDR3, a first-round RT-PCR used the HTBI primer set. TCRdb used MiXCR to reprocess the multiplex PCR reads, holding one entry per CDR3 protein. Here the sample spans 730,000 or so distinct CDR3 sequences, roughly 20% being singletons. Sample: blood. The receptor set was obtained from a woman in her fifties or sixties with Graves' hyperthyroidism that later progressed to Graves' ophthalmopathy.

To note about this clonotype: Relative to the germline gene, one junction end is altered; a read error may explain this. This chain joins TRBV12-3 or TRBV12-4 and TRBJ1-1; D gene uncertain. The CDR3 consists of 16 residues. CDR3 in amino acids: CTSSLVDRVLRTEAFF. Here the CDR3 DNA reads TGTACCAGCAGTTTAGTGGATAGGGTCCTGAGGACTGAAGCTTTCTTT.

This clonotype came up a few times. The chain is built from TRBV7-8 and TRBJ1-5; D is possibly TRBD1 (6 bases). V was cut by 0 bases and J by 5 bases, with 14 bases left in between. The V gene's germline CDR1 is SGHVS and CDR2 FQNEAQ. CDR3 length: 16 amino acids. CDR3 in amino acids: CASSLALGALDQPQHF. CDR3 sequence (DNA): TGTGCCAGCAGCTTAGCGCTGGGGGCTTTGGATCAGCCCCAGCATTTT.

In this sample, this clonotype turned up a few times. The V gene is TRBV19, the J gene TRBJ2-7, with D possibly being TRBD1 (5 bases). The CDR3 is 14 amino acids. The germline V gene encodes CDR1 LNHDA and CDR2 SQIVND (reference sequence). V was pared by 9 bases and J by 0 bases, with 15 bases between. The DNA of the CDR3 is TGTGCCAGCTTAGAGACAGAATACTCCTACGAGCAGTACTTC. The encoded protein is CASLETEYSYEQYF.

The CDR3: CASSFQGTDYGYTF. The CDR3, as DNA: TGTGCCAGCAGCTTCCAGGGCACGGACTATGGCTACACCTTC. The chain recombines TRBV13 with TRBJ1-2, with D perhaps matching TRBD1 (5 bases). The CDR3 spans 14 residues. Trimming removed 3 bases from V and 3 bases from J, with 11 bases in between. The germline gives CDR1 PRHDT, CDR2 FYEKMQ (reference sequence).

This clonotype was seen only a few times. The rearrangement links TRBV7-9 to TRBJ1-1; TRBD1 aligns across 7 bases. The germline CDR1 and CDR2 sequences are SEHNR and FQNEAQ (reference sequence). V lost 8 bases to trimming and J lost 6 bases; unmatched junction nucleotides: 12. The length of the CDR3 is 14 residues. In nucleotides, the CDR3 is TGTGCCAGCGGAAGGACAGGTCTCGGTCCTGAAGCTTTCTTT. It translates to CASGRTGLGPEAFF.

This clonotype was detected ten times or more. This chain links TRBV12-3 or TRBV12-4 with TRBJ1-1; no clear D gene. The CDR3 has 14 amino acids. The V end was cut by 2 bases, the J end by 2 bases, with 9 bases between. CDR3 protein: CASSLKLGNTEAFF. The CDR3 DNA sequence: TGTGCCAGCAGTTTAAAGCTAGGTAACACTGAAGCTTTCTTT.

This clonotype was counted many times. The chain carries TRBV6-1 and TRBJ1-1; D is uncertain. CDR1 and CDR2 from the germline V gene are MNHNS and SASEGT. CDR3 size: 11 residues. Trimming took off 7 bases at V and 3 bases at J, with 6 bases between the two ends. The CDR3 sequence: CASKKHTEAFF. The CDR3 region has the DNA TGTGCCAGCAAAAAGCACACTGAAGCTTTCTTT.

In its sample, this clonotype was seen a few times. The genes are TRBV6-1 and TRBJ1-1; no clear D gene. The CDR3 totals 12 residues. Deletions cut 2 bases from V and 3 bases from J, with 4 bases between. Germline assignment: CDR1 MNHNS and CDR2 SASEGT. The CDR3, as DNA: TGTGCCAGCAGTGAAAGGTACACTGAAGCTTTCTTT. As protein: CASSERYTEAFF.

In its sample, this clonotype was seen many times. This CDR3 reads CASSLDVNQNEQFF. In nucleotides, the CDR3 is TGTGCCAGCAGCTTAGACGTTAACCAGAATGAGCAGTTCTTC. This chain connects TRBV11-2 to TRBJ2-1; no definite D call. The CDR3 runs to 14 residues. V gave up 0 bases and J gave up 7 bases, with 10 bases separating them. Per germline, CDR1 SGHAT and CDR2 FQNNGV.